The sequence of this T cell receptor (beta chain) was determined in a study of T-cell reconstitution after alpha-beta-depleted transplantation in children. Construction of the TCRbeta library involved unique molecular identifiers. TCRdb redid the calling of the PCR reads with MiXCR, one entry per CDR3 protein. The sample has around 400,000 distinct CDR3 sequences, roughly 22% seen once; the top ten hold 3.5% to 4%. The CDR3 has 19 residues. CDR1 and CDR2 from the germline V gene are SGHRS and YFSETQ. V was pared by 2 bases and J by 5 bases, with 26 bases between. The source is a human donor who donated a stem cell graft to a child with acute myeloid leukemia. Sequencing used PBMCs from the stem cell graft donor, obtained from the stem cell graft. The rearrangement joins TRBV5-1 to TRBJ2-1; D tentatively fits TRBD1 or TRBD2 (6 bases each). The CDR3 is CASSLWGRGSSGSNNEQFF. The CDR3, as DNA: TGCGCCAGCAGCTTATGGGGGCGGGGCTCCTCCGGGTCCAACAATGAGCAGTTCTTC.